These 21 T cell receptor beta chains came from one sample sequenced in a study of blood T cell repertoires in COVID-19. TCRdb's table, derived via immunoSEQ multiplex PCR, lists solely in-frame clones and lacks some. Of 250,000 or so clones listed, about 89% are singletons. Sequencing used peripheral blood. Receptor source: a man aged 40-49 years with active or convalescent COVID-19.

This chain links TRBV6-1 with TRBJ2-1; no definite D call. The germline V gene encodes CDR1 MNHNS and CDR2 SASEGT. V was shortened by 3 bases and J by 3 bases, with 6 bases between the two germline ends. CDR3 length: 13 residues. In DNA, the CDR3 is TGTGCCAGCAGTGAGGCTAGCTACAATGAGCAGTTCTTC. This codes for CASSEASYNEQFF.

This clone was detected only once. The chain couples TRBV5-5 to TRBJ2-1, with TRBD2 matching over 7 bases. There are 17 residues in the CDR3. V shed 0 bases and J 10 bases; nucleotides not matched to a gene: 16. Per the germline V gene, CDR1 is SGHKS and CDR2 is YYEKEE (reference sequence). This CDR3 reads CASSLANPGADGREQFF. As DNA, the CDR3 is TGTGCCAGCAGCTTGGCCAACCCGGGAGCGGACGGGAGGGAGCAGTTCTTC. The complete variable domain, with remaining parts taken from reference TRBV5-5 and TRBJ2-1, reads DAGVTQSPTHLIKTRGQQVTLRCSPISGHKSVSWYQQVLGQGPQFIFQYYEKEERGRGNFPDRFSARQFPNYSSELNVNALLLGDSALYLCASSLANPGADGREQFFGPGTRLTVL.

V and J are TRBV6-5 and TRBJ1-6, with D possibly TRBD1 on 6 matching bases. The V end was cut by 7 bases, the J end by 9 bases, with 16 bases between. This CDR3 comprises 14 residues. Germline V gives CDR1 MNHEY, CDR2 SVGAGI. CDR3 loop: CASTTGSGVSPLHF. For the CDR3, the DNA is TGTGCCAGCACCACAGGGTCAGGGGTTTCACCCCTCCACTTT.

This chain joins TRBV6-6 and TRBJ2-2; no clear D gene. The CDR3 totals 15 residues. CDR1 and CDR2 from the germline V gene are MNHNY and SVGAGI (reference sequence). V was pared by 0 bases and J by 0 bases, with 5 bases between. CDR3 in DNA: TGTGCCAGCAGTTACTCCTCCGCGAACACCGGGGAGCTGTTTTTT. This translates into CASSYSSANTGELFF.

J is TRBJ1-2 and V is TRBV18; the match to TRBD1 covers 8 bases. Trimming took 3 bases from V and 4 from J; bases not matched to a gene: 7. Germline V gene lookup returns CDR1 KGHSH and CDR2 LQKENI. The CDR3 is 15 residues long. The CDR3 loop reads CASSPYGQGSYGYTF. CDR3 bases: TGTGCCAGCTCACCTTACGGACAGGGCAGCTATGGCTACACCTTC.

The CDR3 DNA reads TGTGCCAGCAGCCAAGGGGCCCCCAATCAGCCCCAGCATTTT. This encodes CASSQGAPNQPQHF. The rearrangement joins TRBV3-1 (or the pseudogene TRBV3-2) to TRBJ1-5; no firm D call. The CDR3 spans 14 residues. In germline, CDR1 is LGHDT, CDR2 YNNKEL (reference sequence). Trimming removed 1 base from V and 3 bases from J, with 7 bases in between.

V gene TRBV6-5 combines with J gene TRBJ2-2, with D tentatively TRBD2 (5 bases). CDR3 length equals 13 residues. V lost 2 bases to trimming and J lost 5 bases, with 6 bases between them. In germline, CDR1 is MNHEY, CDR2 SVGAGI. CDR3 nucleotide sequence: TGTGCCAGCAGTTACGGCGGGACCGGGGAGCTGTTTTTT. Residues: CASSYGGTGELFF.

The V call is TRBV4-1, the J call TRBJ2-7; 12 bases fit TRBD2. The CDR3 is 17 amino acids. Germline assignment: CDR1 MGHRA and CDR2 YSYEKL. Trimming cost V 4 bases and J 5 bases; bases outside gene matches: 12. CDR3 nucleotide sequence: TGCGCCAGCAGCCCTACCCGGACTAGCGGGATTAATGACGAGCAGTACTTC. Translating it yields CASSPTRTSGINDEQYF.

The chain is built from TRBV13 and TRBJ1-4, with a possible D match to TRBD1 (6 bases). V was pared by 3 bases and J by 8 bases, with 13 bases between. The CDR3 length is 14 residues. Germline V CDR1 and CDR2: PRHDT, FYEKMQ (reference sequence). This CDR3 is CASSFGRGTEKLFF. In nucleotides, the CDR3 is TGTGCCAGCAGCTTCGGCAGGGGTACCGAAAAACTGTTTTTT. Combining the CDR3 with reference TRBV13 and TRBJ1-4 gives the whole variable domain AAGVIQSPRHLIKEKRETATLKCYPIPRHDTVYWYQQGPGQDPQFLISFYEKMQSDKGSIPDRFSAQQFSDYHSELNMSSLELGDSALYFCASSFGRGTEKLFFGSGTQLSVL.

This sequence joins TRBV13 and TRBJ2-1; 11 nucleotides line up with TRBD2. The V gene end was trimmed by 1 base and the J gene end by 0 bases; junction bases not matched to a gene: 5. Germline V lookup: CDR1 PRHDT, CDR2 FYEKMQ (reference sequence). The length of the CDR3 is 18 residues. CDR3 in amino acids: CASSLASGGSSSYNEQFF. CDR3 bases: TGTGCCAGCAGCTTAGCTAGCGGGGGGTCGAGCTCCTACAATGAGCAGTTCTTC.

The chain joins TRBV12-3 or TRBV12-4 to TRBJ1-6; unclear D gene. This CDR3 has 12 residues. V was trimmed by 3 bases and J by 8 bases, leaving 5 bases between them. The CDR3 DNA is TGTGCCAGCAGTTTTGTCGATTCACCCCTCCACTTT. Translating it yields CASSFVDSPLHF.

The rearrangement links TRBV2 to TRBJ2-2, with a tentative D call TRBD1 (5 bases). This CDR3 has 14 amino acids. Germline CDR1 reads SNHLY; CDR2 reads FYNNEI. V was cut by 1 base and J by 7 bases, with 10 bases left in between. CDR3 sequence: CASSEEPGYGELFF. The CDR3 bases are TGTGCCAGCAGTGAAGAACCAGGGTACGGGGAGCTGTTTTTT.

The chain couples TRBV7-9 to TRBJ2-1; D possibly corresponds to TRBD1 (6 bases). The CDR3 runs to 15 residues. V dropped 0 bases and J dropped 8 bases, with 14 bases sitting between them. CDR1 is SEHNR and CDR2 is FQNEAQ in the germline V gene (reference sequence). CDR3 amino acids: CASSLAVGAFDEQFF. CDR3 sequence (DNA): TGTGCCAGCAGCTTAGCGGTGGGGGCCTTTGATGAGCAGTTCTTC.

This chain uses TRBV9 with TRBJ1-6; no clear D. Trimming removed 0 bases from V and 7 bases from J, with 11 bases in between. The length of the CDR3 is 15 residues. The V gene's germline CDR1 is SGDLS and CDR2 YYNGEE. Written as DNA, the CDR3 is TGTGCCAGCAGCGTAGACGGACTGGGCAATTCACCCCTCCACTTT. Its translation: CASSVDGLGNSPLHF.

The CDR3 region is CASSLSFRQAEKLFF. The CDR3 DNA is TGTGCCAGCAGTTTGAGCTTTCGGCAGGCTGAAAAACTGTTTTTT. The chain has TRBV28 and TRBJ1-4; D is undetermined. V was pared by 3 bases and J by 7 bases, with 15 bases between. CDR1 and CDR2 (germline): MDHEN, SYDVKM. The CDR3 is 15 residues long. Based on the CDR3 plus reference TRBV28 and TRBJ1-4, the full variable domain is DVKVTQSSRYLVKRTGEKVFLECVQDMDHENMFWYRQDPGLGLRLIYFSYDVKMKEKGDIPEGYSVSREKKERFSLILESASTNQTSMYLCASSLSFRQAEKLFFGSGTQLSVL.

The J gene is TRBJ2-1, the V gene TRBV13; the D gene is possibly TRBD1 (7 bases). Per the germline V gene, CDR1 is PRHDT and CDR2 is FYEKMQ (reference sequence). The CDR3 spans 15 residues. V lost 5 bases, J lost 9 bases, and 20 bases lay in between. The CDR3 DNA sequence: TGTGCCAGCAGCCCGCGGAGGGGGCCGAGAAGTGAGCAGTTCTTC. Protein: CASSPRRGPRSEQFF.

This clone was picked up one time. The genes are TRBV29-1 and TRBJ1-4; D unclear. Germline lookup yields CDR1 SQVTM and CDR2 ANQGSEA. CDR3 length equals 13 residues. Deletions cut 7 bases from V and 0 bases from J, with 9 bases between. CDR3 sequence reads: CSDKQATNEKLFF. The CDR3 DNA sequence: TGCAGCGATAAACAAGCAACTAATGAAAAACTGTTTTTT.

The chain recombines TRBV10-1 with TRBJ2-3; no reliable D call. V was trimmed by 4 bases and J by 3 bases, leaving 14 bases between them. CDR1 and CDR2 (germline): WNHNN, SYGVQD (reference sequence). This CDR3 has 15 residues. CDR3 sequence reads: CASSAPGRGTDTQYF. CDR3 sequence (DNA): TGCGCCAGCAGTGCCCCGGGTCGCGGTACAGATACGCAGTATTTT.

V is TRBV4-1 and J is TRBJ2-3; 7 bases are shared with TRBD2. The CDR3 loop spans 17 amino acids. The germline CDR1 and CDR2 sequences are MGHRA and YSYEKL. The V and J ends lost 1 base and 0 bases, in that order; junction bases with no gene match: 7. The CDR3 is CASSQAKGGGSTDTQYF. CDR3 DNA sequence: TGCGCCAGCAGCCAAGCGAAAGGCGGGGGTAGCACAGATACGCAGTATTTT.

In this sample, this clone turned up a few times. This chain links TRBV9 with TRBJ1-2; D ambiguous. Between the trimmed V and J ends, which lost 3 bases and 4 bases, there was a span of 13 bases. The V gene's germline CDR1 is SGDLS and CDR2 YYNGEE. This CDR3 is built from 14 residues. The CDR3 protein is CASSGHGLIYGYTF. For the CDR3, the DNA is TGTGCCAGCAGCGGACACGGACTAATCTATGGCTACACCTTC.

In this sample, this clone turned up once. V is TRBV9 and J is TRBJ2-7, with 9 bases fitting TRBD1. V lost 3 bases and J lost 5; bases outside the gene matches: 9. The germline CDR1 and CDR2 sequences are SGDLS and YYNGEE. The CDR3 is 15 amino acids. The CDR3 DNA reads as TGTGCCAGCAGCGGGGGGCGGACAGGGGTCGACGAGCAGTACTTC. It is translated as CASSGGRTGVDEQYF.